The clone carrying this T cell receptor (beta chain) was found many times. What it binds is not known. The entry originates in a study of breast tumors, draining lymph nodes, adjacent tissues. Whole-study results and caveats: Most tumor T cells seemingly derive from lymph node, then expand in tumor. Tumor repertoires ranked between lymph nodes and nontumor tissue in diversity, with V and J gene preferences. That most tumor T cells come from lymph nodes remained unproven.

Germline loops: CDR1 MDHEN, CDR2 SYDVKM. The CDR3 contains 12 residues. Deletions cut 1 base from V and 6 bases from J, with 7 bases between. TCRdb processed the multiplex PCR reads anew with MiXCR; each CDR3 protein has one entry. In the table there are over 100,000 distinct CDR3 sequences, approximately 20% of which are singletons. Axillary draining lymph nodes of breast cancer patients supplied the node samples. The genes are TRBV28 and TRBJ2-7; D remains ambiguous. The receptor was derived from a female donor with breast cancer. Some clones in this sample may be carry-over from other donors' samples. The sequencing input was axillary lymph node tissue. DNA of the CDR3: TGTGCCAGCAGTTTATCTTTTCGCGAGCAGTACTTC. It codes for CASSLSFREQYF.